Following are 26 T cell receptor beta chains from one sample sequenced in a study of T cell responses to AZD1222 COVID-19 vaccine. Data came from immunoSEQ multiplex PCR; TCRdb stores just in-frame clones and leaves some out. The sample contains about 160,000 clones, around 90% of which appear only once. The input for sequencing was peripheral blood, taken on day 0 of AZD1222 vaccination. Receptors were obtained from an adult in good health.

The J gene is TRBJ2-7, the V gene TRBV29-1; TRBD2 matches 12 bases. CDR3 length: 16 amino acids. The germline CDR1 and CDR2 sequences are SQVTM and ANQGSEA. The V and J ends lost 0 bases and 2 bases, in that order; junction bases with no gene match: 5. The CDR3 sequence is CSVEDQLAGGTYEQYF. The DNA of the CDR3 is TGCAGCGTTGAAGACCAACTAGCGGGGGGAACCTACGAGCAGTACTTC.

The rearrangement joins TRBV4-2 to TRBJ2-6; no clear D gene. The ends were cut back, 7 bases at V and 1 base at J, with 8 bases in the middle. The CDR3 is 14 residues long. Germline V gene lookup returns CDR1 LGHNA and CDR2 YNFKEQ. In DNA form, the CDR3 reads TGTGCCAGCAACTCGGAATCTGGGGCCAACGTCCTGACTTTC. Translated: CASNSESGANVLTF.

This clone was observed a single time. In DNA form, the CDR3 reads TGTGCCAGCAGCTTAGATCCAGCCGGCACAACGGGCACCGGGGAGCTGTTTTTT. Its translation: CASSLDPAGTTGTGELFF. J is TRBJ2-2 and V is TRBV7-2; D remains unclear. This CDR3 is built from 18 residues. CDR1 is SGHTA and CDR2 is FQGNSA in the germline V gene. Trimming took off 1 base at V and 4 bases at J, with 19 bases between the two ends.

V and J are TRBV6-5 and TRBJ1-3; D unclear. CDR3 length equals 15 residues. Trimming removed 0 bases from V and 1 base from J, with 7 bases in between. From germline, CDR1 is MNHEY and CDR2 SVGAGI. This CDR3 is CASSYSTQSGNTIYF. CDR3 sequence (DNA): TGTGCCAGCAGTTACTCGACGCAATCTGGAAACACCATATATTTT.

J is TRBJ1-5 and V is TRBV19, with D hard to call. Germline-derived CDR1 and CDR2 are LNHDA and SQIVND (reference sequence). Trimming stripped 3 bases from V and 0 bases from J, with 12 bases between. This CDR3 has 16 amino acids. In DNA, the CDR3 is TGTGCCAGTAGTATGGGCCCCAGTTATAGCAATCAGCCCCAGCATTTT. Translation: CASSMGPSYSNQPQHF. The variable domain in full, with the rest retrieved from reference TRBV19 and TRBJ1-5, is DGGITQSPKYLFRKEGQNVTLSCEQNLNHDAMYWYRQDPGQGLRLIYYSQIVNDFQKGDIAEGYSVSREKKESFPLTVTSAQKNPTAFYLCASSMGPSYSNQPQHFGDGTRLSIL.

The rearrangement links TRBV11-2 to TRBJ2-5; possibly TRBD1 or TRBD2 for D (5 bases each). This CDR3 has 15 residues. The germline V gene has CDR1 SGHAT and CDR2 FQNNGV. V gave up 3 bases and J gave up 1 base, with 12 bases separating them. The CDR3 DNA reads TGTGCCAGCAGCTTTGGTGCTGGGGGCCAAGAGACCCAGTACTTC. Its translation: CASSFGAGGQETQYF. The full variable domain, its missing parts supplied by reference TRBV11-2 and TRBJ2-5, is EAGVAQSPRYKIIEKRQSVAFWCNPISGHATLYWYQQILGQGPKLLIQFQNNGVVDDSQLPKDRFSAERLKGVDSTLKIQPAKLEDSAVYLCASSFGAGGQETQYFGPGTRLLVL.

The V gene is TRBV19, the J gene TRBJ1-4; 8 bases agree with TRBD1. Germline CDR1 LNHDA, CDR2 SQIVND (reference sequence). With 7 bases clipped from V and 0 bases from J, the junction kept 19 bases outside the gene matches. This CDR3 contains 20 residues. CDR3 nucleotide sequence: TGTGCCAGTAACCCACTGGTGGACAGGGACATTCTCTCAACTAATGAAAAACTGTTTTTT. This encodes CASNPLVDRDILSTNEKLFF.

The CDR3 region is CASSDDPGTSGGYQETQYF. The CDR3 DNA follows: TGTGCCAGCAGCGACGACCCGGGGACTAGCGGAGGGTACCAAGAGACCCAGTACTTC. V is TRBV9 and J is TRBJ2-5, with 11 bases fitting TRBD2. Germline-derived CDR1 and CDR2 are SGDLS and YYNGEE. The CDR3 sequence is 19 residues long. With 3 bases clipped from V and 0 bases from J, the junction kept 13 bases outside the gene matches.

The gene calls are TRBV15 and TRBJ1-4; unclear D gene. This CDR3 comprises 16 residues. V lost 0 bases, J lost 3 bases, and 11 bases lay in between. In germline, CDR1 is LNHNV, CDR2 YYDKDF (reference sequence). CDR3 nucleotides: TGTGCCACCAGCAGAGAGGTCGGGGTGGCTAATGAAAAACTGTTTTTT. Translated, it gives CATSREVGVANEKLFF.

The V and J genes are TRBV12-3 or TRBV12-4 and TRBJ1-2; TRBD1 agrees at 8 bases. The CDR3 sequence is 12 residues long. V was pared by 6 bases and J by 8 bases, with 5 bases of the junction left unmatched. The CDR3 DNA follows: TGTGCCAGCAGCTCAGGGGGCGCCGGCTACACCTTC. Translating gives CASSSGGAGYTF.

The chain couples TRBV6-2 or TRBV6-3 to TRBJ2-1; no clear D gene. The CDR3 has 16 residues. CDR1 and CDR2 (germline): MNHEY, SVGEGT. Trimming took 2 bases from V and 9 from J, leaving 20 bases between them. This CDR3 is CASSYLANRRIGEQFF. Written as DNA, the CDR3 is TGTGCCAGCAGTTACCTGGCGAACCGACGTATTGGTGAGCAGTTCTTC.

V is TRBV19 and J is TRBJ1-1; perhaps TRBD1 as D (6 bases). Per the germline V gene, CDR1 is LNHDA and CDR2 is SQIVND (reference sequence). V dropped 6 bases and J dropped 7 bases, with 18 bases sitting between them. The CDR3 contains 14 residues. The CDR3 DNA is TGTGCCAGTAGCAGTCTGGGGGCGGATTGTGAAGCTTTCTTT. Translated, it gives CASSSLGADCEAFF.

This chain uses TRBV20-1 with TRBJ2-7; the D is unclear. Germline V gene data show CDR1 as DFQATT and CDR2 as SNEGSKA (reference sequence). This CDR3 is built from 11 residues. V lost 0 bases, J lost 3 bases, and 3 bases lay in between. As DNA, the CDR3 is TGCAGTGCTAGAGATGGCTACGAGCAGTACTTC. Its protein is CSARDGYEQYF.

The J gene is TRBJ2-7, the V gene TRBV7-3; 8 positions agree with TRBD1. Germline CDR1 is SGHTA and CDR2 is FQGTGA. CDR3 length: 14 amino acids. V lost 4 bases, J lost 4 bases, and 6 bases stayed unmatched. The CDR3 nucleotides read TGTGCCAGCAGCTCCGGGACAGGAGCATACGAGCAGTACTTC. Its protein product is CASSSGTGAYEQYF.

V and J are TRBV5-6 and TRBJ2-7; 7 bases fit TRBD1. The V and J ends lost 4 bases and 4 bases, in that order; junction bases with no gene match: 5. The CDR3 is 13 residues long. In germline, CDR1 is SGHDT, CDR2 YYEEEE. CDR3 in amino acids: CASSAQGWYEQYF. The CDR3 DNA sequence: TGTGCCAGCAGCGCACAGGGGTGGTACGAGCAGTACTTC.

The chain uses TRBV28 and TRBJ2-1, with D possibly being TRBD2 (7 bases). The CDR3 consists of 16 residues. Germline V gene lookup returns CDR1 MDHEN and CDR2 SYDVKM. V dropped 8 bases and J dropped 0 bases, with 17 bases sitting between them. CDR3 protein: CASVPGGARSYNEQFF. The DNA of the CDR3 is TGTGCCAGCGTACCTGGGGGGGCCCGCTCCTACAATGAGCAGTTCTTC.

The chain uses TRBV28 and TRBJ1-6; a possible D gene is TRBD1 (5 bases). Germline CDR1 is MDHEN and CDR2 is SYDVKM. This CDR3 contains 15 residues. V dropped 2 bases and J dropped 10 bases, with 15 bases sitting between them. The CDR3 is CASSLGGTRGSPLHF. The CDR3 nucleotides are TGTGCCAGCAGTTTAGGGGGGACGCGGGGATCACCCCTCCACTTT.

A few counts support this clone. Here the CDR3 reads CASSLQGAQGGELFF. As DNA, the CDR3 is TGTGCCAGCAGTCTACAGGGGGCGCAGGGCGGGGAGCTGTTTTTT. This rearrangement joins TRBV6-5 to TRBJ2-2; 9 positions match TRBD1. Germline values: CDR1 MNHEY, CDR2 SVGAGI. V lost 5 bases and J lost 7; bases outside the gene matches: 8. This CDR3 is built from 15 residues.

The V gene is TRBV15, the J gene TRBJ2-1; no clear D gene. V lost 5 bases and J lost 0, with 8 bases in between. The CDR3 contains 14 residues. Germline V CDR1 and CDR2: LNHNV, YYDKDF (reference sequence). The CDR3 here is CATSRASSYNEQFF. CDR3 in DNA: TGTGCCACCAGCCGTGCAAGCTCCTACAATGAGCAGTTCTTC.

The chain combines TRBV19 with TRBJ2-7; no reliable D call. The germline V gene has CDR1 LNHDA and CDR2 SQIVND (reference sequence). Deletions cut 9 bases from V and 7 bases from J, with 22 bases between. CDR3 size: 14 residues. The CDR3 loop reads CASRTAISGLEQYF. Written as DNA, the CDR3 is TGTGCCAGCCGAACTGCTATTTCAGGTTTAGAGCAGTACTTC.

This clone has only one observation. The chain recombines TRBV11-2 with TRBJ2-7; TRBD1 aligns across 9 bases. The CDR3 length is 15 residues. J was trimmed by 3 bases and V by 4 bases; bases with no gene match: 7. CDR1 is SGHAT and CDR2 is FQNNGV in the germline V gene. For the CDR3, the DNA is TGTGCCAGCAGCTCACTCCAGGGACAGGGCTACGAGCAGTACTTC. The encoded protein is CASSSLQGQGYEQYF.

This chain uses TRBV28 with TRBJ1-6; 7 nucleotides match TRBD1. Germline-derived CDR1 and CDR2 are MDHEN and SYDVKM. The CDR3 has 16 residues. J lost 8 bases, V lost 5 bases, and 12 bases had no gene match. CDR3 sequence (DNA): TGTGCCAGCAGTCCTTTAACAGGGGTGATGGATTCACCCCTCCACTTT. It yields the protein CASSPLTGVMDSPLHF.

The chain joins TRBV3-1 (or the pseudogene TRBV3-2) to TRBJ2-1, with a possible D match to TRBD1 (6 bases). Germline CDR1 LGHDT, CDR2 YNNKEL (reference sequence). This CDR3 has 17 residues. Trimming cost V 3 bases and J 4 bases, with 19 bases left between them. The CDR3 loop is CASSQTDTGWGYNEQFF. CDR3 coding DNA: TGTGCCAGCAGCCAGACTGATACAGGGTGGGGTTACAATGAGCAGTTCTTC.

The chain uses TRBV12-3 or TRBV12-4 and TRBJ1-1; D not certain. This CDR3 comprises 13 residues. The V gene lost 0 bases and the J gene lost 6 bases, with 8 bases spanning the gap. The CDR3 loop reads CASSLAGGAEAFF. As DNA, the CDR3 is TGTGCCAGCAGTTTAGCGGGTGGGGCTGAAGCTTTCTTT.

This clone was recorded a few times. This chain connects TRBV19 to TRBJ1-5; D ambiguous. This CDR3 region has 14 residues. Germline CDR1 and CDR2: LNHDA and SQIVND (reference sequence). The V end was cut by 1 base, the J end by 4 bases, with 8 bases between. The CDR3 DNA reads as TGTGCCAGTAGTATAGCGTCGTCAAATCAGCCCCAGCATTTT. Amino acids: CASSIASSNQPQHF.

This rearrangement joins TRBV27 to TRBJ2-4, with 11 bases matching TRBD1. Per germline, CDR1 MNHEY and CDR2 SMNVEV (reference sequence). V gave up 5 bases and J gave up 0 bases; unmatched junction bases: 15. The CDR3 is 20 amino acids. CDR3 in DNA: TGTGCCAGCAGTCCCACTACCCCGGGGACAGGGGGTAGAGCCAAAAACATTCAGTACTTC. Its protein product is CASSPTTPGTGGRAKNIQYF.